This T cell receptor beta chain appears in the sequencing data of a study of graft-versus-host responses after intestinal transplantation. Looking at the study overall: Every transplant recipient was induced with anti-thymocyte globulin, then maintained on tacrolimus and steroids for around 3 years.

Study-wide points: Peak levels of circulating GvH clones tracked with early post-transplant HvG declines.

Points on this clone: Its antigen is unidentified.

The table came from immunoSEQ multiplex PCR; TCRdb's copy has only in-frame clones and leaves some out. The table lists approximately 37,000 clones, more than 85% of them singletons. Sequencing used PBMCs, obtained approximately 100 weeks after intestinal transplantation. The TCR originated in a human patient who received an intestinal transplant, so some T cells may come from the graft donor.

This CDR3 reads CASSDLGRGRGNTIYF. CDR3 in DNA: TGTGCCAGCAGTGATTTGGGGAGGGGGCGAGGAAACACCATATATTTT. The rearrangement links TRBV6-1 to TRBJ1-3; 7 positions agree with TRBD1. The J segment lost 4 bases and the V segment lost 3 bases, leaving 9 bases of the junction unmatched. Per the germline V gene, CDR1 is MNHNS and CDR2 is SASEGT. CDR3 length equals 16 residues.